The 2 T cell receptor beta chains below all came from one sample that was sequenced in a study of long-term antiretroviral therapy in people with HIV. They ran version v3.0 of the immunoSEQ assay at survey level. Here immunoSEQ multiplex PCR was the method, and the copy in TCRdb shows in-frame clones only, minus some. The data contain around 25,000 clones, 85% to 95% of them singletons. The input for sequencing was unsorted PBMCs, taken 4.8 to 5 years after starting antiretroviral therapy. All receptors derive from a woman between 45 and 60 years old with HIV.

The rearrangement joins TRBV7-9 to TRBJ1-3; TRBD1 matches at 7 bases. The CDR3 has 14 residues. Germline-derived CDR1 and CDR2 are SEHNR and FQNEAQ (reference sequence). V lost 8 bases to trimming and J lost 4 bases; unmatched junction nucleotides: 8. The CDR3 DNA reads TGTGCCAGCCTGCGACAGGGTGTGGGAAACACCATATATTTT. Its translation is CASLRQGVGNTIYF.

The chain recombines TRBV6-6 with TRBJ1-5; a possible D gene is TRBD1 (5 bases). CDR3 length: 12 residues. From germline, CDR1 is MNHNY and CDR2 SVGAGI (reference sequence). V was clipped by 2 bases and J by 11 bases, with 10 bases between them. This CDR3 reads CASSYQGLAQHF. The CDR3 DNA is TGTGCCAGCAGTTACCAGGGTTTAGCCCAGCATTTT.